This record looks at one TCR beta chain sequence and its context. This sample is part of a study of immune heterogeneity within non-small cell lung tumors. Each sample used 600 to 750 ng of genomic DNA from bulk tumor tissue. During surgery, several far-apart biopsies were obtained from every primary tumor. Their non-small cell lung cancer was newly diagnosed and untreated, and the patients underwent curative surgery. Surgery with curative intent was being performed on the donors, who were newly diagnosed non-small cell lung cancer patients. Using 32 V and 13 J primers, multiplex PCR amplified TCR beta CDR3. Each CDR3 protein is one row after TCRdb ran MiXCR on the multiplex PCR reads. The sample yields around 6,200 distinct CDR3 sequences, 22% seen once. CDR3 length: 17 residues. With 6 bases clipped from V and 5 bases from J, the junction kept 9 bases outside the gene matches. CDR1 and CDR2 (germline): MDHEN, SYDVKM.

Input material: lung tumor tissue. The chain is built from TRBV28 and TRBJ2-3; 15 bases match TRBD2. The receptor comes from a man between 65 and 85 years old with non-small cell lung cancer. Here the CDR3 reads CASRLGLAGGGVDTQYF. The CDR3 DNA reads TGTGCCAGCAGGCTGGGACTAGCGGGAGGCGGGGTAGATACGCAGTATTTT.